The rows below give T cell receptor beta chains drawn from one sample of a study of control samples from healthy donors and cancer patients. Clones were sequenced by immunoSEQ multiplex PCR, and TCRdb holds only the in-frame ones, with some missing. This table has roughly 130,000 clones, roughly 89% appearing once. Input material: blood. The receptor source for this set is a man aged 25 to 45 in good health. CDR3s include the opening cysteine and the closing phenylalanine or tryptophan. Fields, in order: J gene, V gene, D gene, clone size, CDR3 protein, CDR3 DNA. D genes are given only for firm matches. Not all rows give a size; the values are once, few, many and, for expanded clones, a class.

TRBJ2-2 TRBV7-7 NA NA CASSPDSGTGELFF TGTGCTAGCAGCCCGGACTCTGGCACCGGGGAGCTGTTTTTT
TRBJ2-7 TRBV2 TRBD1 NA CASSEQGASYEQYF TGTGCCAGCAGTGAACAGGGGGCGTCCTACGAGCAGTACTTC
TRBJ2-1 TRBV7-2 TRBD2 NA CASSLRVGAGGSYNEQFF TGTGCCAGCAGCTTAAGAGTAGGCGCGGGAGGATCCTACAATGAGCAGTTCTTC
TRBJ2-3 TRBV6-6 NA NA CASSSGASVVADTQYF TGTGCCAGCAGCTCGGGGGCTAGCGTTGTTGCAGATACGCAGTATTTT
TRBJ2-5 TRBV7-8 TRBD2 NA CASVKTAGDETQYF TGTGCCAGCGTTAAAACAGCGGGAGATGAGACCCAGTACTTC
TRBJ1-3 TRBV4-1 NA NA CASREQSSGNTIYF TGCGCCAGCCGCGAACAGAGCTCTGGAAACACCATATATTTT
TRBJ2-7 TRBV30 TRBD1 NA CAWTQGAREQYF TGTGCCTGGACACAGGGGGCGCGGGAGCAGTACTTC
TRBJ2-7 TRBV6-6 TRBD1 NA CASSFSGGSYEQYF TGTGCCAGCAGTTTCTCAGGGGGAAGCTACGAGCAGTACTTC
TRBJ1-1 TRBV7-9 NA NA CASSQHSGTEAFF TGTGCCAGCAGCCAACACAGCGGCACTGAAGCTTTCTTT
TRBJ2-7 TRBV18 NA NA CASSGGTRDLEYEQYF TGTGCCAGCTCAGGCGGGACCCGGGACTTAGAATACGAGCAGTACTTC
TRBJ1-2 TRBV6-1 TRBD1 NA CASSEGTGPNYGYTF TGTGCCAGCAGTGAGGGGACAGGGCCCAACTATGGCTACACCTTC
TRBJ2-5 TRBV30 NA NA CAWSPPDRWETQYF TGTGCCTGGAGTCCACCGGACCGTTGGGAGACCCAGTACTTC
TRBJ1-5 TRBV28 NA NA CASSLEGYPQHF TGTGCCAGCAGTTTAGAGGGGTATCCCCAGCATTTT
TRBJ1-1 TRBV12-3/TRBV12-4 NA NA CASSPFYTEAFF TGTGCCAGCAGCCCCTTCTACACTGAAGCTTTCTTT
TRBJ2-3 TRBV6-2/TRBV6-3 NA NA CASSLSYSYTQYF TGTGCCAGCAGTTTGTCCTATTCCTATACGCAGTATTTT
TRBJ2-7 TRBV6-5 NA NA CASSYIQGNPYEQYF TGTGCCAGCAGTTACATACAGGGCAACCCCTACGAGCAGTACTTC
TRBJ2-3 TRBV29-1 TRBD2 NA CSVEGLAGGPSTDTQYF TGCAGCGTTGAAGGGCTAGCGGGAGGGCCTAGCACAGATACGCAGTATTTT
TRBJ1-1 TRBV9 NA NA CASSRGPIGTEAFF TGTGCCAGCAGTCGGGGGCCGATAGGCACTGAAGCTTTCTTT
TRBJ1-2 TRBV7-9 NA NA CASSLQQGVNYGYTF TGTGCCAGCAGCTTACAACAGGGCGTTAACTATGGCTACACCTTC
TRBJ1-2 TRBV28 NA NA CASSLMVVVGEGYGYTF TGTGCCAGCAGTTTGATGGTAGTGGTCGGGGAAGGCTATGGCTACACCTTC
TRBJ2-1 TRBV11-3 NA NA CASSSTQRIEQFF TGTGCCAGCAGCTCGACCCAACGGATTGAGCAGTTCTTC
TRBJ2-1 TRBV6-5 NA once CATSLSSEYNEQFF TGTGCCACCTCCTTGTCTAGCGAATACAATGAGCAGTTCTTC
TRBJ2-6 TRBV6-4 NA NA CASSLSGGSGANVLTF TGTGCCAGCTCCTTATCCGGGGGATCTGGGGCCAACGTCCTGACTTTC
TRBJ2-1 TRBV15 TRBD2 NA CATSKVRLAGDEQFF TGTGCCACCAGCAAGGTTCGTCTAGCGGGAGATGAGCAGTTCTTC
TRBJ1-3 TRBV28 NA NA CASRGPASGNTIYF TGTGCCAGCAGGGGACCGGCCTCTGGAAACACCATATATTTT
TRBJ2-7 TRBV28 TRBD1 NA CASSTTDRGYEQYF TGTGCCAGCAGTACAACTGACAGGGGGTACGAGCAGTACTTC
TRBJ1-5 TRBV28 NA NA CASSLLFLGSNQPQHF TGTGCCAGCAGTTTATTATTTCTAGGGAGCAATCAGCCCCAGCATTTT
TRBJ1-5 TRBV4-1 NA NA CASSQDGQGRNQPQHF TGCGCCAGCAGCCAAGATGGGCAGGGTAGAAATCAGCCCCAGCATTTT
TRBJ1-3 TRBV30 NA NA CAWSVGGGYSGNTIYF TGTGCCTGGAGTGTAGGAGGAGGCTACTCTGGAAACACCATATATTTT
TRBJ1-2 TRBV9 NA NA CASSPRSGSLNYGYTF TGTGCCAGCAGCCCCCGCTCTGGCAGTCTTAACTATGGCTACACCTTC
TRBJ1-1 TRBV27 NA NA CASSLRGREAFF TGTGCCAGCAGTTTAAGGGGACGGGAAGCTTTCTTT
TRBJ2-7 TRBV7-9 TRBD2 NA CASSVPPGTSGMATYEQYF TGTGCCAGCAGCGTCCCTCCCGGGACTAGCGGGATGGCCACCTACGAGCAGTACTTC
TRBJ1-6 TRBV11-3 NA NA CASSAGVFSPLHF TGTGCCAGCAGCGCTGGGGTCTTTTCACCCCTCCACTTT
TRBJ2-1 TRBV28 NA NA CASSSRVDNEQFF TGTGCCAGCAGTTCCAGGGTCGACAATGAGCAGTTCTTC
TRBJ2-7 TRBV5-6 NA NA CASSLEGYEQYF TGTGCCAGCAGCTTAGAAGGCTACGAGCAGTACTTC
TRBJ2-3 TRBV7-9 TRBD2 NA CASSRWLAGVEDTQYF TGTGCCAGCAGCCGGTGGCTAGCGGGAGTGGAGGATACGCAGTATTTT
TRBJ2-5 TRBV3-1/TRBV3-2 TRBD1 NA CASSQDIPGQYQETQYF TGTGCCAGCAGCCAGGACATACCGGGACAGTACCAAGAGACCCAGTACTTC
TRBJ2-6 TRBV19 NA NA CASLKPGQGRANVLTF TGTGCCAGTCTGAAACCGGGCCAGGGTAGGGCCAACGTCCTGACTTTC
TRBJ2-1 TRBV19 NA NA CASSMDSDEQFF TGTGCCAGTAGTATGGATTCTGATGAGCAGTTCTTC
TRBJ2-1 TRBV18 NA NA CASSPGDRGQFF TGTGCCAGCTCACCAGGGGATAGGGGGCAGTTCTTC
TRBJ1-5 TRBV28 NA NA CASKVRGAFQPQHF TGTGCCAGCAAGGTCAGGGGTGCATTTCAGCCCCAGCATTTT
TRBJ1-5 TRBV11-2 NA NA CASSLYSNQPQHF TGTGCCAGCAGCTTATATAGCAATCAGCCCCAGCATTTT